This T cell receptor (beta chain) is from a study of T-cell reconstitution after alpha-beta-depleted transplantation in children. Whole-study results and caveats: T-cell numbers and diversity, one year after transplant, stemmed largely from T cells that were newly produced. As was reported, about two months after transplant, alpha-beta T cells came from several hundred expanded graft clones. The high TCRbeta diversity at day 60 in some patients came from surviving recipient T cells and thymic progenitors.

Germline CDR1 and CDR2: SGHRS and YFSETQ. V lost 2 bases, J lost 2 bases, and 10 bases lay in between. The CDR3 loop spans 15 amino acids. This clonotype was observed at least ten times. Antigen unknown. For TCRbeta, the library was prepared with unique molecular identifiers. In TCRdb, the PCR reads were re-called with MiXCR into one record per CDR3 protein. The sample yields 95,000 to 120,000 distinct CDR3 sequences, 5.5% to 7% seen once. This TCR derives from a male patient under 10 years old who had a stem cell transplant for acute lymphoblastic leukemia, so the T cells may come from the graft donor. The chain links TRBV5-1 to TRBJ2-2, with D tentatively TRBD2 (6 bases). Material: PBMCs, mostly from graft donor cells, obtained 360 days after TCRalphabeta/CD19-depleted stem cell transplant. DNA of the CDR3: TGCGCCAGCAGCTTCGGGGGAGGCAACACCGGGGAGCTGTTTTTT. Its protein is CASSFGGGNTGELFF.